Below, 25 T cell receptor beta chains from the same sample are listed, as sequenced in a study of T cell responses to AZD1222 COVID-19 vaccine. Sequencing was performed with immunoSEQ multiplex PCR; in TCRdb, only in-frame clones are kept and a portion is missing. Of around 120,000 clones in the sample, less than 95% are singletons; the top ten hold approximately 7.9%. The sample was peripheral blood, taken on day 0 of AZD1222 vaccination. All receptors derive from an adult in good health.

This chain links TRBV28 with TRBJ1-5, with D possibly being TRBD1 (5 bases). The CDR3 spans 14 residues. Trimming removed 2 bases from V and 3 bases from J, with 8 bases in between. Germline CDR1 and CDR2: MDHEN and SYDVKM. The CDR3 spells CASSLGGNNQPQHF. For the CDR3, the DNA is TGTGCCAGCAGTTTAGGGGGGAACAATCAGCCCCAGCATTTT.

The gene calls are TRBV28 and TRBJ2-1; TRBD2 is a possible D gene (7 bases). CDR3 length: 14 amino acids. V was clipped by 8 bases and J by 8 bases, with 19 bases between them. Germline lookup yields CDR1 MDHEN and CDR2 SYDVKM. This chain's CDR3 is CASDPGGPVDEQFF. DNA of the CDR3: TGTGCCAGCGACCCGGGGGGCCCGGTGGATGAGCAGTTCTTC.

This sequence joins TRBV19 and TRBJ1-1; 7 bases align to TRBD1. Germline lookup yields CDR1 LNHDA and CDR2 SQIVND (reference sequence). J gave up 8 bases and V 5 bases, and 2 bases lay outside the gene matches. The CDR3 spans 11 residues. The CDR3, as DNA: TGTGCCAGTAGTGACAGGGCCGAAGCTTTCTTT. Residues: CASSDRAEAFF.

This sequence joins TRBV18 and TRBJ2-1; 11 bases fit TRBD2. The germline V gene has CDR1 KGHSH and CDR2 LQKENI. V lost 4 bases to trimming and J lost 8 bases; unmatched junction nucleotides: 10. This CDR3 comprises 16 residues. This chain's CDR3 is CASSLRGSGRADEQFF. As DNA, the CDR3 is TGTGCCAGCTCACTGCGGGGTAGCGGGAGGGCCGATGAGCAGTTCTTC.

This rearrangement joins TRBV15 to TRBJ2-1; 9 bases map to TRBD2. The CDR3 is 16 amino acids. The germline gives CDR1 LNHNV, CDR2 YYDKDF (reference sequence). V was clipped by 4 bases and J by 4 bases; unmatched bases: 8. The CDR3 sequence is CATSTDRAGGYNEQFF. CDR3 DNA sequence: TGTGCCACCAGCACCGACCGGGCGGGGGGGTACAATGAGCAGTTCTTC. Together with reference TRBV15 and TRBJ2-1, the CDR3 gives the full variable domain: DAMVIQNPRYQVTQFGKPVTLSCSQTLNHNVMYWYQQKSSQAPKLLFHYYDKDFNNEADTPDNFQSRRPNTSFCFLDIRSPGLGDTAMYLCATSTDRAGGYNEQFFGPGTRLTVL.

The chain couples TRBV14 to TRBJ2-7; D is unresolved. This CDR3 is 15 amino acids long. Germline CDR1 reads SGHDN; CDR2 reads FVKESK. Between the trimmed V and J ends, which lost 0 bases and 6 bases, there was a span of 15 bases. This CDR3 reads CASSQDQVPIGEQYF. The DNA for the CDR3 is TGTGCCAGCAGCCAAGATCAGGTTCCAATCGGCGAGCAGTACTTC.

The rearrangement links TRBV7-9 to TRBJ1-4; tentative D call: TRBD1 (5 bases). Trimming took 5 bases from V and 5 from J, leaving 12 bases between them. This CDR3 spans 14 amino acids. Germline loops: CDR1 SEHNR, CDR2 FQNEAQ (reference sequence). Here the CDR3 reads CASSLGAVNEKLFF. The CDR3 bases are TGTGCCAGCAGCCTAGGGGCGGTGAATGAAAAACTGTTTTTT.

The genes are TRBV12-3 or TRBV12-4 and TRBJ1-2; a weak D match, TRBD1 (5 bases). Trimming cost V 5 bases and J 3 bases, with 10 bases left between them. The CDR3 length is 13 residues. CDR3 region: CASSRSGDYGYTF. Here the CDR3 DNA reads TGTGCCAGCAGTCGATCGGGGGACTATGGCTACACCTTC.

About this clone: Relative to the germline gene, one junction end is altered; a read error may explain this. The chain joins TRBV5-1 to TRBJ2-6; D tentatively fits TRBD1 or TRBD2 (5 bases each). This CDR3 has 16 amino acids. Germline V lookup: CDR1 SGHRS, CDR2 YFSETQ. The CDR3 loop is CASSRELISGANVPTF. In DNA form, the CDR3 reads TGCGCCAGCAGCCGGGAACTAATCTCTGGGGCCAACGTCCCGACTTTC.

The V and J genes are TRBV24-1 and TRBJ2-1; D is undetermined. The V and J ends lost 4 bases and 6 bases respectively, with 12 bases between them. Germline V CDR1 and CDR2: KGHDR, SFDVKD. CDR3 size: 14 residues. For the CDR3, the DNA is TGTGCCACCAGTGACCCCTCTCTCCGCAATGAGCAGTTCTTC. It specifies CATSDPSLRNEQFF.

This chain links TRBV28 with TRBJ1-5; maybe TRBD1 (5 bases). The germline gives CDR1 MDHEN, CDR2 SYDVKM. This CDR3 comprises 13 residues. Trimming shortened V by 6 bases and J by 1 base, and 7 bases separated the two germline ends. The CDR3 nucleotides read TGTGCCAGCAGCAGGGTAAGCAATCAGCCCCAGCATTTT. Translation: CASSRVSNQPQHF.

V and J are TRBV30 and TRBJ2-3; 9 bases map to TRBD1. CDR1 is GTSNPN and CDR2 is SVGIG in the germline V gene (reference sequence). The CDR3 consists of 14 residues. Trimming cost V 3 bases and J 5 bases; bases outside gene matches: 6. The CDR3: CAWSTGQGGDTQYF. The CDR3 DNA sequence: TGTGCCTGGAGCACGGGACAGGGAGGAGATACGCAGTATTTT.

V and J are TRBV19 and TRBJ2-7; possible D gene TRBD1, 5 bases. CDR1 LNHDA and CDR2 SQIVND come from the germline V gene (reference sequence). Trimming removed 4 bases at V and 2 bases at J, with 15 bases between. The CDR3 contains 15 residues. The CDR3 nucleotides read TGTGCCAGTAGTAAGGGCCGAGACAGACCCTACGAGCAGTACTTC. Its protein product is CASSKGRDRPYEQYF.

This clone was counted a single time. This chain connects TRBV7-9 to TRBJ1-5; weak D call: TRBD1 (5 bases). This CDR3 has 14 amino acids. Trimming cost V 4 bases and J 6 bases, with 13 bases left between them. Germline values: CDR1 SEHNR, CDR2 FQNEAQ (reference sequence). This CDR3 reads CASSSTERGQPQHF. Here the CDR3 DNA reads TGTGCCAGCAGCTCGACGGAAAGGGGTCAGCCCCAGCATTTT.

The chain recombines TRBV6-5 with TRBJ2-1; the match to TRBD2 covers 7 bases. The V gene end was trimmed by 6 bases and the J gene end by 2 bases; junction bases not matched to a gene: 4. Germline V CDR1 and CDR2: MNHEY, SVGAGI. The CDR3 loop spans 14 amino acids. The DNA for the CDR3 is TGTGCCAGCAGCGGCAGCGGGACCTACAATGAGCAGTTCTTC. Amino acids: CASSGSGTYNEQFF.

J is TRBJ1-5 and V is TRBV6-5; TRBD1 might be the D (5 bases). The germline V gene has CDR1 MNHEY and CDR2 SVGAGI. CDR3 length: 15 amino acids. The V end lost 7 bases, the J end lost 4 bases, and 17 bases lay between the germline ends. CDR3 in amino acids: CASTNPDSFNQPQHF. CDR3 DNA sequence: TGTGCCAGCACTAACCCTGACAGCTTTAATCAGCCCCAGCATTTT.

This clone came up a few times. V usage is TRBV28 and J usage is TRBJ2-7; D is possibly TRBD1 (6 bases). Germline lookup yields CDR1 MDHEN and CDR2 SYDVKM. V gave up 5 bases and J gave up 0 bases, with 11 bases separating them. The length of the CDR3 is 14 residues. CDR3 sequence: CASSTQGGSYEQYF. Written as DNA, the CDR3 is TGTGCCAGCAGTACACAGGGCGGCTCCTACGAGCAGTACTTC.

The rearrangement links TRBV6-1 to TRBJ2-3; no clear D. CDR1 is MNHNS and CDR2 is SASEGT in the germline V gene. Trimming shortened V by 1 base and J by 2 bases, and 10 bases separated the two germline ends. The CDR3 has 15 residues. Here the CDR3 reads CASSEVTRFTDTQYF. The CDR3 nucleotides read TGTGCCAGCAGTGAAGTGACGCGGTTCACAGATACGCAGTATTTT.

V gene TRBV28 combines with J gene TRBJ2-1; 9 bases line up with TRBD2. The CDR3 has 13 residues. The J segment lost 4 bases and the V segment lost 6 bases, leaving 1 base of the junction unmatched. CDR1 and CDR2 from the germline V gene are MDHEN and SYDVKM. The CDR3 nucleotides read TGTGCCAGCAGGACTAGCGGTTACAATGAGCAGTTCTTC. This translates into CASRTSGYNEQFF.

A remark on this clone: The same CDR3 arises from other DNA sequences in this sample as well. J is TRBJ2-1 and V is TRBV7-9, with D possibly matching TRBD2 (6 bases). Germline assignment: CDR1 SEHNR and CDR2 FQNEAQ (reference sequence). CDR3 length: 14 amino acids. V was pared by 1 base and J by 7 bases, with 11 bases between. Here the CDR3 DNA reads TGTGCCAGCAGCTTAGAGGGCCGGGGGAATGAGCAGTTCTTC. This encodes CASSLEGRGNEQFF.

This chain connects TRBV7-8 to TRBJ2-3, with D perhaps assigned TRBD1 or TRBD2 (5 bases each). CDR3 length: 13 residues. CDR1 and CDR2 from the germline V gene are SGHVS and FQNEAQ. Trimming left V 5 bases short and J 4 bases short, with 10 bases between. CDR3 DNA sequence: TGTGCCAGCAGCGATCGAGGGGCAGATACGCAGTATTTT. It is translated as CASSDRGADTQYF.

V and J are TRBV29-1 and TRBJ2-2; D call uncertain. Per the germline V gene, CDR1 is SQVTM and CDR2 is ANQGSEA. V was clipped by 3 bases and J by 4 bases, with 0 bases between them. The length of the CDR3 is 10 residues. The CDR3 sequence is CSVDTGELFF. CDR3 coding DNA: TGCAGCGTTGACACCGGGGAGCTGTTTTTT.

This rearrangement joins TRBV5-1 to TRBJ2-5; D is unclear. The CDR3 is 11 amino acids. The ends were cut back, 3 bases at V and 5 bases at J, with 5 bases in the middle. Per the germline V gene, CDR1 is SGHRS and CDR2 is YFSETQ. The CDR3 spells CASSSGETQYF. The CDR3 DNA sequence: TGCGCCAGCAGCTCCGGGGAGACCCAGTACTTC.

V gene TRBV7-8 combines with J gene TRBJ2-3; D may be TRBD1 or TRBD2 (6 bases each). V was pared by 5 bases and J by 3 bases, with 12 bases between. Per germline, CDR1 SGHVS and CDR2 FQNEAQ. The CDR3 loop spans 14 amino acids. CDR3: CASSPGASTDTQYF. The CDR3, as DNA: TGTGCCAGCAGCCCGGGGGCTTCAACAGATACGCAGTATTTT.

V usage is TRBV5-1 and J usage is TRBJ1-4; D unresolved. The ends were cut back, 0 bases at V and 4 bases at J, with 10 bases in the middle. The germline CDR1 and CDR2 sequences are SGHRS and YFSETQ. The CDR3 covers 15 residues. In DNA, the CDR3 is TGCGCCAGCAGCTTGGAAGGAGGTTATAATGAAAAACTGTTTTTT. This sequence encodes CASSLEGGYNEKLFF.